A selection of T cell receptor beta chains follows, all from one sample in a study of PD-1 blockade in classical Hodgkin lymphoma. Profiled with immunoSEQ multiplex PCR; TCRdb holds only in-frame clones, not every one. The sample gives 8,500 to 14,000 clones, roughly four fifths of which show up once; approximately 5% is in the top ten. The sequencing used peripheral blood mononuclear cells (PBMCs), collected before the second cycle of nivolumab. All receptors derive from a human donor with classical Hodgkin lymphoma. Each CDR3 is given with its conserved first and last residue. The D gene is left open where the match is weak. The size entry is marked missing in some rows and otherwise reads once, few, many or a size class.

TGCGCCTTCCGGAGTGAGCAGTACTTC CAFRSEQYF . TRBJ2-7 . TRBV23-1
TGCAGCGGGACCGTTCAAGAGACCCAGTACTTC CSGTVQETQYF . TRBJ2-5 . TRBV29-1
TGCGCCAGCAGCTTGGTTGGTCTCTCTGGAAACACCATATATTTT CASSLVGLSGNTIYF . TRBJ1-3 . TRBV5-1
TGTGCCAGCAGTGAAGTTGCAGATACGCAGTATTTT CASSEVADTQYF . TRBJ2-3 . TRBV6-1
TGTGCCAGCAGTTCGGGTCCGTGGAAAAGGGATCTAGAGACCCAGTACTTC CASSSGPWKRDLETQYF . TRBJ2-5 . TRBV27
TGCGCCAGCAGCCCCCGGACAGGGGCAAGGGAAAAACTGTTTTTT CASSPRTGAREKLFF once TRBJ1-4 TRBD1 TRBV5-1
TGTGCCAGCGGGTGGCTTGGGAACACTGAAGCTTTCTTT CASGWLGNTEAFF . TRBJ1-1 . TRBV27
TGTGCCAGCAGGGAAACCCCCGACAGAAGCTTCTACGAGCAGTACTTC CASRETPDRSFYEQYF . TRBJ2-7 . TRBV2
TGTGCCAGCTCAGACAGCTCGGAGACCCAGTACTTC CASSDSSETQYF . TRBJ2-5 . TRBV18
TGTGCCAGCAGTGAGGCAGGGGGGTCCTACGAGCAGTACTTC CASSEAGGSYEQYF few TRBJ2-7 . TRBV5-6
TGTGCCAGCACCTTAGGGTTGGCGGGGGTAGAGGAGTCGGGCACTGAAGCTTTCTTT CASTLGLAGVEESGTEAFF once TRBJ1-1 . TRBV28
TGTGCCAGCAGTGAGATCGGCAGGTTGAATTACGAGCAGTACTTC CASSEIGRLNYEQYF . TRBJ2-7 . TRBV25-1
TGTGCCAGCAGCTCCGGGACTCGGGAGCAGTACTTC CASSSGTREQYF . TRBJ2-7 . TRBV5-7
TGTGCCAGCAGTTTTGTAGCGGGCACAGATACGCAGTATTTT CASSFVAGTDTQYF . TRBJ2-3 . TRBV28
TGTGCCAGCAGTTTCCGAGGGGTAGGGCAGTACTTC CASSFRGVGQYF . TRBJ2-7 . TRBV28
TGTGCCATCAGTGTTCCCAGGGGGGAGCAGTATTTT CAISVPRGEQYF . TRBJ2-3 . TRBV10-3